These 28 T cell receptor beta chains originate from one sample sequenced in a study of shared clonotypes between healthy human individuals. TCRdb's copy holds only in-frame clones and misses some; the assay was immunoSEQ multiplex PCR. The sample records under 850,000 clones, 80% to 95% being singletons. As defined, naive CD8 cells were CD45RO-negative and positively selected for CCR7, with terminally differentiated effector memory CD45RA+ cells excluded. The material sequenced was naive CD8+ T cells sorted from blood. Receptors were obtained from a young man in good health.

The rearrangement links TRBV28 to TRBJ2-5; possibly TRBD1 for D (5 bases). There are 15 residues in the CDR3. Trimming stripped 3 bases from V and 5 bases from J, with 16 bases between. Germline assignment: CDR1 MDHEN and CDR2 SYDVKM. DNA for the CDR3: TGTGCCAGCAGTTTCGTCCCCGTAGGGGTGGAGACCCAGTACTTC. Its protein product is CASSFVPVGVETQYF.

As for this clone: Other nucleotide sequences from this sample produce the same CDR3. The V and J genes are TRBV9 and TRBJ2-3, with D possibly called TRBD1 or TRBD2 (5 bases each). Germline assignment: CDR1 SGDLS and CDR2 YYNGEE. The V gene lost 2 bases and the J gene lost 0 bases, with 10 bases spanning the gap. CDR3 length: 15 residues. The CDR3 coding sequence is TGTGCCAGCAGCGTTACCGGGACGAGCACAGATACGCAGTATTTT. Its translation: CASSVTGTSTDTQYF.

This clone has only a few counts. Here the CDR3 reads CASSPPRGYGYTF. The CDR3 DNA reads as TGTGCCAGCTCCCCCCCCAGGGGATATGGCTACACCTTC. The chain uses TRBV18 and TRBJ1-2; D is possibly TRBD1 (6 bases). The CDR3 is made up of 13 amino acids. Trimming pared 6 bases from V and 5 bases from J, leaving 13 bases between. Germline values: CDR1 KGHSH, CDR2 LQKENI.

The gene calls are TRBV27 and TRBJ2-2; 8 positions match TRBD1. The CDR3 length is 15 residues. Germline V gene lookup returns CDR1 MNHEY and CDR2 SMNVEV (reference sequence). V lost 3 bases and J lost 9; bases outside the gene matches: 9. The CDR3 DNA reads TGTGCCAGCAGTTTTCGAGGACAGGGTTCACGGGAGCTGTTTTTT. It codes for CASSFRGQGSRELFF.

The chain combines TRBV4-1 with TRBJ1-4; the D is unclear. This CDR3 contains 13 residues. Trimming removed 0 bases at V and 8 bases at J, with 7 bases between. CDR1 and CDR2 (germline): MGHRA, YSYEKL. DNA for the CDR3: TGCGCCAGCAGCCAAGAAAAGGCGGAAAAACTGTTTTTT. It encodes CASSQEKAEKLFF.

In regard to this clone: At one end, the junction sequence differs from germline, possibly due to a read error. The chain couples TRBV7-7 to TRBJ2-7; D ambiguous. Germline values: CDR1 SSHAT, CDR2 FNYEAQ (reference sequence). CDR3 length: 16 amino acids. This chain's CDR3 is CASSFRFGGPQDEQYF. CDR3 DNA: TGTGCTAGCAGCTTTCGATTTGGCGGACCGCAGGACGAGCAGTACTTC.

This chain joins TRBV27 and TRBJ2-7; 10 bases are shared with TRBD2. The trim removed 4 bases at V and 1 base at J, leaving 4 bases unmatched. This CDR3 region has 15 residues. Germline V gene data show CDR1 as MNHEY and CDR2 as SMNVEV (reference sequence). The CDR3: CASSSPSGSSYEQYF. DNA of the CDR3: TGTGCCAGCAGTTCCCCTAGCGGGAGTTCCTACGAGCAGTACTTC.

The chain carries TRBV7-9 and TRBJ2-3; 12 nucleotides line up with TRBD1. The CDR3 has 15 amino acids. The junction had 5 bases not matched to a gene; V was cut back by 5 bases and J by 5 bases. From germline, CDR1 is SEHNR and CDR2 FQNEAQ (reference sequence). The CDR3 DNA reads TGTGCCAGCAGCGCGGGACAGGGGGCAGGAGATACGCAGTATTTT. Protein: CASSAGQGAGDTQYF.

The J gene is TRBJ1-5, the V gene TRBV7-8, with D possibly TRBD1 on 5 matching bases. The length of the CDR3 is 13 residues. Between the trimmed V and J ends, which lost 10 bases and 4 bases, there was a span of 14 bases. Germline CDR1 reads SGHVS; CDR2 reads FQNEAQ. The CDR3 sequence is CATQQDPNQPQHF. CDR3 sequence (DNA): TGTGCCACCCAACAGGACCCAAATCAGCCCCAGCATTTT.

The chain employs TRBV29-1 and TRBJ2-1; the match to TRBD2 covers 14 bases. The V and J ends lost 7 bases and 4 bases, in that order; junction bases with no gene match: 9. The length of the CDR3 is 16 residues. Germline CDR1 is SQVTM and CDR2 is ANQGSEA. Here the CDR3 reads CSALGLAGAAYNEQFF. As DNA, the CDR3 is TGCAGCGCTCTGGGACTAGCGGGAGCGGCGTACAATGAGCAGTTCTTC.

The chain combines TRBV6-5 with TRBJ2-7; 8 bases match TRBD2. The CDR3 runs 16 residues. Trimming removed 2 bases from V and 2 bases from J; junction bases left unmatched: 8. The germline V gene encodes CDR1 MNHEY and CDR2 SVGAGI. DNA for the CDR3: TGTGCCAGCAGTTACGGTATGGCGGGAGGACCCTACGAGCAGTACTTC. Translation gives CASSYGMAGGPYEQYF.

CDR3 coding DNA: TGCGCCAGCAGCCAAGATACGAACGGCTACGAGCAGTACTTC. It encodes CASSQDTNGYEQYF. The chain links TRBV4-3 to TRBJ2-7; D is unclear. Looked up from germline, CDR1 is LGHNA and CDR2 is YSLEER. The CDR3 is made up of 14 amino acids. V gave up 0 bases and J gave up 3 bases, with 9 bases separating them.

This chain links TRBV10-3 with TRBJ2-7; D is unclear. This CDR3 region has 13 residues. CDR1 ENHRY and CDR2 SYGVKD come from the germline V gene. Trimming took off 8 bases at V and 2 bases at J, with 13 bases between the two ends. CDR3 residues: CAIRKPTTYEQYF. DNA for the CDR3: TGTGCCATCCGGAAACCTACGACCTACGAGCAGTACTTC.

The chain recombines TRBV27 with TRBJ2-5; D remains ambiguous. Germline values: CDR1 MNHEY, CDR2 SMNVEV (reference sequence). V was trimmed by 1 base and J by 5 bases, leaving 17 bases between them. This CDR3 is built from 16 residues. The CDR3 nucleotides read TGTGCCAGCAGTTTATTAGTGGGCGGCGTGGGGGAGACCCAGTACTTC. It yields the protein CASSLLVGGVGETQYF.

CDR3 nucleotides: TGCAGCGTTGAAGGACAAACTATGAACGTCTACGAGCAGTACTTC. This gives the protein CSVEGQTMNVYEQYF. The chain recombines TRBV29-1 with TRBJ2-7; unclear D gene. CDR3 length: 15 amino acids. Trimming removed 1 base from V and 3 bases from J, with 16 bases in between. The germline CDR1 and CDR2 sequences are SQVTM and ANQGSEA.

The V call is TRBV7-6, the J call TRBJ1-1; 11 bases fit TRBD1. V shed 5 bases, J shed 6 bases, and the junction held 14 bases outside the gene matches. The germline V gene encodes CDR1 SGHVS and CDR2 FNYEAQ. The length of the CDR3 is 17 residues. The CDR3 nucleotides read TGTGCCAGCAGCCCCGGCCCCCGGGACAGGGGGTCCCCTGAAGCTTTCTTT. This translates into CASSPGPRDRGSPEAFF.

CDR3 protein: CASSAHIRGQINTEAFF. The CDR3 DNA reads TGTGCCAGTAGTGCTCACATCAGGGGGCAGATCAACACTGAAGCTTTCTTT. V usage is TRBV19 and J usage is TRBJ1-1; 8 nucleotides line up with TRBD1. This CDR3 has 17 amino acids. J lost 2 bases, V lost 5 bases, and 13 bases had no gene match. Looked up from germline, CDR1 is LNHDA and CDR2 is SQIVND (reference sequence).

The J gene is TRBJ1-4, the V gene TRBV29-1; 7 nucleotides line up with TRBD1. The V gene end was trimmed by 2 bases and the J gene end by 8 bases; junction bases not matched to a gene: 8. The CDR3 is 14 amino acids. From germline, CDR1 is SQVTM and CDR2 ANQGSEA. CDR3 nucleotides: TGCAGCGTTGAAATTTGGACAGGTGACGAAAAACTGTTTTTT. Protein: CSVEIWTGDEKLFF.

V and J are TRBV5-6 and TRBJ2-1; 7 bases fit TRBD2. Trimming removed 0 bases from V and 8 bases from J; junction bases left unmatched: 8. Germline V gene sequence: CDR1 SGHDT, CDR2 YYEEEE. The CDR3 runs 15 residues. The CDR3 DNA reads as TGTGCCAGCAGCTTGGTCGGGGGGAGCGGAGATGAGCAGTTCTTC. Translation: CASSLVGGSGDEQFF.

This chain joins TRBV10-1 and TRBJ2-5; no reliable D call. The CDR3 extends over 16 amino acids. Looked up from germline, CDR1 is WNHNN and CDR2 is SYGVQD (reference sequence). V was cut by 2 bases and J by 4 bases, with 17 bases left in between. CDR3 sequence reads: CASSEGVGPQRETQYF. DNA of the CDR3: TGCGCCAGCAGTGAGGGGGTGGGCCCCCAACGAGAGACCCAGTACTTC.

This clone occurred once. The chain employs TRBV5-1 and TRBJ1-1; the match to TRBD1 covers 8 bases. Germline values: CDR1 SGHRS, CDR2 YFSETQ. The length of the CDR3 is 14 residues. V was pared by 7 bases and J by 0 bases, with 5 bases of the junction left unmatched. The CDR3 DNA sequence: TGCGCCAGCGGGACAGGTGACTTGAACACTGAAGCTTTCTTT. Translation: CASGTGDLNTEAFF.

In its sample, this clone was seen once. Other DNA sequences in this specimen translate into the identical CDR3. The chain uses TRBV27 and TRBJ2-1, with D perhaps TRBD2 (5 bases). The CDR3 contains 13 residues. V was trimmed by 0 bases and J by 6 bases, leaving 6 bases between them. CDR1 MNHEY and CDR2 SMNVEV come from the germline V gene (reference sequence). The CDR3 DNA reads TGTGCCAGCAGTTTATCCGCGGGCAATGAGCAGTTCTTC. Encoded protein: CASSLSAGNEQFF.

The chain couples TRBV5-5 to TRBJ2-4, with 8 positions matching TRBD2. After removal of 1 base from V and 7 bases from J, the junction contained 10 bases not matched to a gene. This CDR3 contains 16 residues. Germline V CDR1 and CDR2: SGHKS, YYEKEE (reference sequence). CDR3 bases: TGTGCCAGCAGCTTGTCCCCCCGGGAGGGAGGTAACATTCAGTACTTC. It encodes CASSLSPREGGNIQYF. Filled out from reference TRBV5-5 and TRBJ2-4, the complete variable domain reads DAGVTQSPTHLIKTRGQQVTLRCSPISGHKSVSWYQQVLGQGPQFIFQYYEKEERGRGNFPDRFSARQFPNYSSELNVNALLLGDSALYLCASSLSPREGGNIQYFGAGTRLSVL.

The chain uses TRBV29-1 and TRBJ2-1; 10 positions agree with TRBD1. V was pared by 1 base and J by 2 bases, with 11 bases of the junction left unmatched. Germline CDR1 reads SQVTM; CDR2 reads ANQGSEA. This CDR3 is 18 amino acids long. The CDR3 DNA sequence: TGCAGCGTTGAAGTCACGACAGGGGGCCGATTAGCCTACAATGAGCAGTTCTTC. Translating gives CSVEVTTGGRLAYNEQFF.

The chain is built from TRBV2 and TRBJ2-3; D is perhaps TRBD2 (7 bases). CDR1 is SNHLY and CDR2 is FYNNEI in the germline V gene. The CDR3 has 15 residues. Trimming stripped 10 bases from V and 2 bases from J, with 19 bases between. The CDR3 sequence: CATHAGRGTTDTQYF. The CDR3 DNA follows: TGTGCCACCCATGCAGGGAGGGGGACCACAGATACGCAGTATTTT.

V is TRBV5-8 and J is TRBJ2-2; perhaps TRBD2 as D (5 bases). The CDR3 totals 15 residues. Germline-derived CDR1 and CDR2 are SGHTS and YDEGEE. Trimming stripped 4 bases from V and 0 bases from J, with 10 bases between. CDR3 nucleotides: TGTGCCAGCAGCCATCGCGGGTCGAACACCGGGGAGCTGTTTTTT. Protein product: CASSHRGSNTGELFF.

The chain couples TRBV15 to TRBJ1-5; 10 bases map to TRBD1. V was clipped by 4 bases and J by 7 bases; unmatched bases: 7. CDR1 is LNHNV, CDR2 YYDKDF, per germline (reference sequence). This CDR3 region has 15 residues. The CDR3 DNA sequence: TGTGCCACCAGCACCACCCCGGGACAGGGGCAGCCCCAGCATTTT. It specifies CATSTTPGQGQPQHF.

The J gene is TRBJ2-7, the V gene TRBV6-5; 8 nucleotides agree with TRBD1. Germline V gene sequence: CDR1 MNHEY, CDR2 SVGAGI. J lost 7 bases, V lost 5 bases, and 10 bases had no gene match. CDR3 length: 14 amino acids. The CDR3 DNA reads TGTGCCAGCAGTCCGGGACAGGCGGGTGATGAGCAGTACTTC. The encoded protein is CASSPGQAGDEQYF.